Below are 14 T cell receptor beta chains sequenced from a single sample in a study of T cell responses to AZD1222 COVID-19 vaccine. Profiled with immunoSEQ multiplex PCR; TCRdb holds only in-frame clones, not every one. The profile shows 100,000 or so clones, around 95% of them singletons. The specimen was peripheral blood, collected on day 0 of AZD1222 vaccination. These receptors originate from an adult in good health.

The chain has TRBV3-1 (or the pseudogene TRBV3-2) and TRBJ2-6; 11 bases map to TRBD1. Germline assignment: CDR1 LGHDT and CDR2 YNNKEL (reference sequence). The CDR3 consists of 17 residues. V dropped 4 bases and J dropped 0; count of bases not matched to a gene: 2. In DNA form, the CDR3 reads TGTGCCAGCAGCCGGACAGGGGGCCTCTCTGGGGCCAACGTCCTGACTTTC. Translating it yields CASSRTGGLSGANVLTF.

The chain employs TRBV27 and TRBJ1-5; D ambiguous. Germline values: CDR1 MNHEY, CDR2 SMNVEV (reference sequence). This CDR3 region has 13 residues. Deletions cut 2 bases from V and 5 bases from J, with 7 bases between. The CDR3 region is CASSLQRDQPQHF. DNA of the CDR3: TGTGCCAGCAGTTTACAGAGGGATCAGCCCCAGCATTTT.

V and J are TRBV19 and TRBJ1-5; TRBD1 aligns across 7 bases. In germline, CDR1 is LNHDA, CDR2 SQIVND (reference sequence). This CDR3 spans 12 amino acids. Trimming took 8 bases from V and 7 from J; bases not matched to a gene: 5. The CDR3 here is CASRQGGQPQHF. DNA for the CDR3: TGTGCCAGTCGACAGGGTGGGCAGCCCCAGCATTTT.

The V call is TRBV4-1, the J call TRBJ2-1; the D is unclear. CDR3 length: 12 amino acids. The V gene's germline CDR1 is MGHRA and CDR2 YSYEKL. Trimming left V 4 bases short and J 6 bases short, with 7 bases between. CDR3 sequence reads: CASSLHSNEQFF. CDR3 nucleotide sequence: TGCGCCAGCAGCCTACATTCCAATGAGCAGTTCTTC.

The V gene is TRBV19, the J gene TRBJ2-1; possibly TRBD1 or TRBD2 for D (5 bases each). The CDR3 totals 14 residues. Germline CDR1 LNHDA, CDR2 SQIVND (reference sequence). Trimming pared 5 bases from V and 5 bases from J, leaving 13 bases between. CDR3 DNA sequence: TGTGCCAGTAGTTGGGGGACGGGAAACAATGAGCAGTTCTTC. Translated: CASSWGTGNNEQFF.

This clone was seen once. The chain carries TRBV6-1 and TRBJ2-7; D not certain. Germline V gene data show CDR1 as MNHNS and CDR2 as SASEGT. The V end was cut by 3 bases, the J end by 0 bases, with 15 bases between. The CDR3 totals 16 residues. CDR3 amino acids: CASSDNFLEPSYEQYF. The CDR3 nucleotides read TGTGCCAGCAGTGATAATTTTCTAGAACCCTCCTACGAGCAGTACTTC.

V usage is TRBV7-6 and J usage is TRBJ1-6, with a possible D match to TRBD1 (6 bases). V dropped 6 bases and J dropped 6 bases, with 15 bases sitting between them. CDR3 length equals 15 residues. Germline CDR1 and CDR2: SGHVS and FNYEAQ. The CDR3 DNA reads TGTGCCAGCAGTAAAACAGGGAGTAGTAATTCACCCCTCCACTTT. It specifies CASSKTGSSNSPLHF.

This clone occurred once. V is TRBV18 and J is TRBJ2-2, with 7 bases aligning to TRBD2. CDR3 size: 17 residues. Per germline, CDR1 KGHSH and CDR2 LQKENI. The trim removed 1 base at V and 2 bases at J, leaving 7 bases unmatched. This CDR3 reads CASSPRAGTTNTGELFF. DNA for the CDR3: TGTGCCAGCTCACCACGGGCCGGGACTACAAACACCGGGGAGCTGTTTTTT.

The V gene is TRBV19, the J gene TRBJ2-3, with 7 bases matching TRBD2. This CDR3 has 15 amino acids. Germline loops: CDR1 LNHDA, CDR2 SQIVND (reference sequence). The V and J ends lost 5 bases and 1 base, in that order; junction bases with no gene match: 6. CDR3 DNA: TGTGCCAGTAGTGATAGCGGGCGCCGCACAGATACGCAGTATTTT. Amino acids: CASSDSGRRTDTQYF.

The chain has TRBV18 and TRBJ1-5; D unresolved. This CDR3 has 12 amino acids. V was trimmed by 6 bases and J by 5 bases, leaving 8 bases between them. In germline, CDR1 is KGHSH, CDR2 LQKENI. The CDR3 DNA follows: TGTGCCAGCTCGAACACCGATCAGCCCCAGCATTTT. Translation gives CASSNTDQPQHF.

On this clone: The identical CDR3 is also encoded by other nucleotide sequences in the sample. The chain combines TRBV7-9 with TRBJ1-5; D gene uncertain. Trimming took off 1 base at V and 0 bases at J, with 7 bases between the two ends. The CDR3 is 15 residues long. Germline V gives CDR1 SEHNR, CDR2 FQNEAQ (reference sequence). The CDR3, as DNA: TGTGCCAGCAGCTTAGGCGGGTATAGCAATCAGCCCCAGCATTTT. Translation gives CASSLGGYSNQPQHF.

The sample holds one count of this clone. This chain connects TRBV5-1 to TRBJ1-3, with TRBD1 as a possible D gene (6 bases). Germline CDR1 reads SGHRS; CDR2 reads YFSETQ. The V gene lost 4 bases and the J gene lost 0 bases, with 11 bases spanning the gap. The CDR3 covers 15 residues. CDR3 protein: CASSNGQNSGNTIYF. CDR3 DNA: TGCGCCAGCAGCAACGGACAGAACTCTGGAAACACCATATATTTT.

The CDR3 protein is CSATGTRPHEQFF. In nucleotides, the CDR3 is TGCAGCGCCACCGGGACACGTCCCCATGAGCAGTTCTTC. This chain connects TRBV29-1 to TRBJ2-1; D perhaps matches TRBD1 (6 bases). This CDR3 comprises 13 residues. Germline V gives CDR1 SQVTM, CDR2 ANQGSEA. Trimming took off 7 bases at V and 8 bases at J, with 18 bases between the two ends.

The rearrangement uses TRBV3-1 (or the pseudogene TRBV3-2) and TRBJ2-7, with 9 bases lining up with TRBD1. V shed 4 bases and J 0 bases; nucleotides not matched to a gene: 7. CDR3 length equals 16 residues. In germline, CDR1 is LGHDT, CDR2 YNNKEL (reference sequence). CDR3 residues: CASSRVGTGSSYEQYF. CDR3 DNA sequence: TGTGCCAGCAGCCGAGTCGGGACAGGGAGCTCCTACGAGCAGTACTTC.